Reported below is one T cell receptor (beta chain). Its target is unknown. The data belong to a study of shared clonotypes between healthy human individuals. Study outcomes and limitations: Collection of samples was limited to blood; tissue repertoires likely differ. Memory subsets generally showed lower estimated richness than naive subsets.

Terminally differentiated effector memory CD45RA+ cells were left out of the naive CD8 fraction, which was CD45RO-negative and positively selected for CCR7. Method: immunoSEQ multiplex PCR; TCRdb's copy keeps in-frame clones and lacks some. The sample holds some 2,000,000 clones, about 95% seen once. Germline CDR1 MDHEN, CDR2 SYDVKM. V shed 3 bases and J shed 7 bases, with 12 bases lying between them. The CDR3 loop spans 14 amino acids. The clonotype was recovered from a man aged 18 to 30 in good health. Sequencing was carried out using naive CD8+ T cells sorted from blood. The J gene is TRBJ1-4, the V gene TRBV28; TRBD1 is a possible D gene (5 bases). The CDR3 region has the DNA TGTGCCAGCAGTTTTGTTGGGGCCTCTGAAAAACTGTTTTTT. Translated: CASSFVGASEKLFF.